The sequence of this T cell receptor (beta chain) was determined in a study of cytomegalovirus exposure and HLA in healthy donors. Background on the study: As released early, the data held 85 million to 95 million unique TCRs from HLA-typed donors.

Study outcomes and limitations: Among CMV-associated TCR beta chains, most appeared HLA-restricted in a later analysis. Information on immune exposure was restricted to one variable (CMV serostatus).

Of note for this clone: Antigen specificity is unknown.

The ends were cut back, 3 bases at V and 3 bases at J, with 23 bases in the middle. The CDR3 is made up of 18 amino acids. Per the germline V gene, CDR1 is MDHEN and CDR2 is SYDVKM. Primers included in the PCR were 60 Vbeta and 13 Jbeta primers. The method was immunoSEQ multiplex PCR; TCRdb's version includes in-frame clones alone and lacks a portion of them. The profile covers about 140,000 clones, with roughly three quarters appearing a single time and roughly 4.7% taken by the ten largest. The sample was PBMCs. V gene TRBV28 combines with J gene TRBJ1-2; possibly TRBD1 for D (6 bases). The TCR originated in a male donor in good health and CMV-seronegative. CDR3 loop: CASSLTGATYGSYYGYTF. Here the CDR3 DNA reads TGTGCCAGCAGTTTGACAGGAGCGACGTATGGCTCCTACTATGGCTACACCTTC.